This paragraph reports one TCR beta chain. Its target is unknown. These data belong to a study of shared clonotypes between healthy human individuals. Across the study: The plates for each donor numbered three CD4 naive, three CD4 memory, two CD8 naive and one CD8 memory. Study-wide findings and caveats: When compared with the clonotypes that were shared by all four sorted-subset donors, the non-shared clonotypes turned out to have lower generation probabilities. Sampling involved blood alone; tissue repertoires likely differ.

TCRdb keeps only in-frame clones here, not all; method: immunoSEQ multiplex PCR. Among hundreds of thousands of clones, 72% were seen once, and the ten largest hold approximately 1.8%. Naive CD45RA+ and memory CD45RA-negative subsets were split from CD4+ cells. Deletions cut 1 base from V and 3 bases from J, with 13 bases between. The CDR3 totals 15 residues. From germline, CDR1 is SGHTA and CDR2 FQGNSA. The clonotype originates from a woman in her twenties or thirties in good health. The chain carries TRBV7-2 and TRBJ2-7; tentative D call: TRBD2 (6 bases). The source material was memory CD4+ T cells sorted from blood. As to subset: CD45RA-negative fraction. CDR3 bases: TGTGCCAGCAGCTTAGTGGCTAGCGAGATCTACGAGCAGTACTTC. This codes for CASSLVASEIYEQYF.